These 12 T cell receptor beta chains share one sample of origin, sequenced in a study of blood T cell repertoires in COVID-19. The repertoire was sequenced with immunoSEQ multiplex PCR; TCRdb's copy has only in-frame clones and lacks some. The sample comprises roughly 260,000 clones, more than 90% of which are singletons, and approximately 2.6% rests with the top ten. Sequenced: peripheral blood. The receptor set was obtained from a person under 30 with COVID-19, enrolled during active disease.

The rearrangement uses TRBV19 and TRBJ2-1; D unclear. V dropped 10 bases and J dropped 4 bases, with 11 bases sitting between them. Germline V gene lookup returns CDR1 LNHDA and CDR2 SQIVND (reference sequence). There are 12 residues in the CDR3. CDR3 protein: CATRRGYNEQFF. Here the CDR3 DNA reads TGTGCCACGAGACGAGGTTACAATGAGCAGTTCTTC. Full variable domain (outside the CDR3, taken from reference TRBV19 and TRBJ2-1): DGGITQSPKYLFRKEGQNVTLSCEQNLNHDAMYWYRQDPGQGLRLIYYSQIVNDFQKGDIAEGYSVSREKKESFPLTVTSAQKNPTAFYLCATRRGYNEQFFGPGTRLTVL.

The rearrangement uses TRBV6-2 or TRBV6-3 and TRBJ2-5, with D hard to call. Trimming took 2 bases from V and 8 from J, leaving 15 bases between them. Germline V gene data show CDR1 as MNHEY and CDR2 as SVGEGT. The CDR3 extends over 14 amino acids. Here the CDR3 DNA reads TGTGCCAGCAGTTACCCCGGAGAGCCTAGAACCCAGTACTTC. Amino acids: CASSYPGEPRTQYF.

The CDR3 DNA reads TGCGCCAGCAGCCAAGATACTAGCGCAGATACGCAGTATTTT. As protein: CASSQDTSADTQYF. The rearrangement joins TRBV4-3 to TRBJ2-3; 7 positions agree with TRBD2. V shed 0 bases and J 4 bases; nucleotides not matched to a gene: 1. The germline V gene encodes CDR1 LGHNA and CDR2 YSLEER. This CDR3 is 14 amino acids long.

The J gene is TRBJ1-2, the V gene TRBV4-1; the match to TRBD1 covers 7 bases. Germline trimming cut 5 bases from V and 8 bases from J; bases unmatched to any gene: 5. Per germline, CDR1 MGHRA and CDR2 YSYEKL. This CDR3 has 12 residues. The CDR3 loop is CASSLSGGGYTF. CDR3 DNA sequence: TGCGCCAGCAGCTTATCAGGGGGGGGCTACACCTTC.

The J gene is TRBJ2-1, the V gene TRBV7-7; 7 nucleotides match TRBD2. This CDR3 contains 15 residues. J gave up 7 bases and V 1 base, and 7 bases lay outside the gene matches. The germline gives CDR1 SSHAT, CDR2 FNYEAQ (reference sequence). In DNA form, the CDR3 reads TGTGCCAGCAGCTTAGACGGGACCGGGGGGAATGAGCAGTTCTTC. Translated, it gives CASSLDGTGGNEQFF.

The DNA of the CDR3 is TGTGCCAGCAGTGAACAGGGCGGCGATCAGCCCCAGCATTTT. This gives the protein CASSEQGGDQPQHF. V and J are TRBV6-1 and TRBJ1-5; D is possibly TRBD1 (5 bases). The CDR3 consists of 14 residues. Per the germline V gene, CDR1 is MNHNS and CDR2 is SASEGT. Trimming took off 2 bases at V and 5 bases at J, with 10 bases between the two ends.

With regard to this clone: A read error is likely, as this CDR3 ends without the conserved phenylalanine or tryptophan. It is unclear where the CDR3 begins or ends on the DNA, so no DNA is shown, and the CDR3 is as TCRdb lists it. This chain links TRBV21-1 with TRBJ1-2. TRBV21-1 represents a pseudogene. The CDR3 contains 11 residues when both ends are counted. CDR3 in amino acids: CASSKRRGANL.

This chain uses TRBV7-9 with TRBJ2-5; TRBD2 aligns across 7 bases. J lost 2 bases, V lost 1 base, and 7 bases had no gene match. Germline assignment: CDR1 SEHNR and CDR2 FQNEAQ (reference sequence). The CDR3 extends over 16 amino acids. This CDR3 is CASSLVSLAVQETQYF. The CDR3 DNA is TGTGCCAGCAGCTTAGTTAGTCTAGCGGTACAAGAGACCCAGTACTTC.

The V gene is TRBV3-1 (or the pseudogene TRBV3-2), the J gene TRBJ2-5; D is perhaps TRBD1 (6 bases). Germline V gene data show CDR1 as LGHDT and CDR2 as YNNKEL (reference sequence). This CDR3 region has 13 residues. V was trimmed by 2 bases and J by 6 bases, leaving 10 bases between them. CDR3: CASSQQGWQTQYF. CDR3 DNA: TGTGCCAGCAGCCAACAGGGGTGGCAGACCCAGTACTTC.

The genes are TRBV27 and TRBJ2-2, with TRBD2 matching over 14 bases. The CDR3 sequence is 17 residues long. Trimming cost V 6 bases and J 6 bases; bases outside gene matches: 9. CDR1 MNHEY and CDR2 SMNVEV come from the germline V gene (reference sequence). The CDR3 spells CASRRTSGGNTAGELFF. The CDR3 coding sequence is TGTGCCAGCAGACGGACTAGCGGGGGGAACACTGCCGGGGAGCTGTTTTTT.

CDR3 region: CSAGVTDTQYF. Here the CDR3 DNA reads TGCAGTGCCGGAGTTACAGATACGCAGTATTTT. The rearrangement links TRBV20-1 to TRBJ2-3; D gene ambiguous. V was shortened by 6 bases and J by 3 bases, with 7 bases between the two germline ends. Germline CDR1 DFQATT, CDR2 SNEGSKA (reference sequence). The CDR3 is 11 residues long.

This chain joins TRBV28 and TRBJ1-2; no reliable D call. V was cut by 4 bases and J by 4 bases, with 7 bases left in between. Germline V gene sequence: CDR1 MDHEN, CDR2 SYDVKM. The CDR3 covers 12 residues. The CDR3 sequence is CASSSVPYGYTF. CDR3 nucleotides: TGTGCCAGCAGTTCGGTCCCCTATGGCTACACCTTC.